The next 21 T cell receptor beta chains were all read from a single sample in a study of T cell responses to AZD1222 COVID-19 vaccine. Here immunoSEQ multiplex PCR was the method, and the copy in TCRdb shows in-frame clones only, minus some. The sample lists about 85,000 clones; roughly 85% were seen once. Sequencing was performed on peripheral blood, taken 28 days after the second AZD1222 dose. The receptors stem from an adult who received the AZD1222 COVID-19 vaccine.

The chain recombines TRBV7-9 with TRBJ2-5; 10 nucleotides align to TRBD1. The CDR3 sequence is 14 residues long. Germline V lookup: CDR1 SEHNR, CDR2 FQNEAQ (reference sequence). The trim removed 7 bases at V and 5 bases at J, leaving 7 bases unmatched. Here the CDR3 reads CASILTGGKETQYF. CDR3 nucleotides: TGTGCCAGCATCTTGACAGGGGGCAAGGAGACCCAGTACTTC.

The chain links TRBV18 to TRBJ2-5; the D gene is possibly TRBD2 (6 bases). CDR1 and CDR2 (germline): KGHSH, LQKENI. V lost 1 base, J lost 2 bases, and 8 bases lay in between. The CDR3 consists of 14 residues. The CDR3: CASSPLREQETQYF. In DNA form, the CDR3 reads TGTGCCAGCTCACCACTGCGGGAACAAGAGACCCAGTACTTC.

The rearrangement joins TRBV7-9 to TRBJ2-7; the D gene is possibly TRBD1 (5 bases). The CDR3 runs to 16 residues. V lost 2 bases, J lost 2 bases, and 16 bases lay in between. CDR1 is SEHNR, CDR2 FQNEAQ, per germline (reference sequence). The CDR3 nucleotides read TGTGCCAGCAGCTTACTTCAGTTCGCAGGGACCTACGAGCAGTACTTC. It translates to CASSLLQFAGTYEQYF.

The chain has TRBV7-2 and TRBJ1-5; maybe TRBD1 (6 bases). The CDR3 length is 14 residues. V lost 5 bases to trimming and J lost 7 bases, with 15 bases between them. The V gene's germline CDR1 is SGHTA and CDR2 FQGNSA. CDR3 loop: CASSAGGAGQPQHF. The CDR3 nucleotides are TGTGCCAGCAGCGCCGGGGGGGCGGGGCAGCCCCAGCATTTT.

The chain uses TRBV30 and TRBJ1-4; 9 bases are a match to TRBD1. The V segment lost 4 bases and the J segment 11 bases; nucleotides outside the gene matches: 20. Germline V gives CDR1 GTSNPN, CDR2 SVGIG (reference sequence). The CDR3 consists of 17 residues. As DNA, the CDR3 is TGTGCCTGGAATCTAAAGACCTCCGGGACAGGGAGGTACAAACTGTTTTTT. Translation gives CAWNLKTSGTGRYKLFF.

The chain carries TRBV5-1 and TRBJ2-7; D gene uncertain. Germline V gives CDR1 SGHRS, CDR2 YFSETQ. The CDR3 loop spans 13 amino acids. V shed 4 bases and J shed 6 bases, with 14 bases lying between them. CDR3 bases: TGCGCCAGCAGCCCCCGGCAGGAGTTCGAGCAGTACTTC. As protein: CASSPRQEFEQYF. Supplemented by reference TRBV5-1 and TRBJ2-7, the full variable domain reads KAGVTQTPRYLIKTRGQQVTLSCSPISGHRSVSWYQQTPGQGLQFLFEYFSETQRNKGNFPGRFSGRQFSNSRSEMNVSTLELGDSALYLCASSPRQEFEQYFGPGTRLTVT.

V and J are TRBV11-2 and TRBJ1-2; 8 nucleotides agree with TRBD1. Germline CDR1 and CDR2: SGHAT and FQNNGV. Losses at the gene ends were 5 bases for V and 3 bases for J; bases not matched to a gene: 2. The CDR3 is 13 amino acids. DNA for the CDR3: TGTGCCAGCAGCCAGGGACAGGACTATGGCTACACCTTC. Protein sequence: CASSQGQDYGYTF.

The V and J genes are TRBV5-4 and TRBJ1-2; no clear D. Germline CDR1 is SGHNT and CDR2 is YYREEE (reference sequence). V lost 4 bases, J lost 3 bases, and 13 bases lay in between. This CDR3 contains 14 residues. CDR3 region: CASSPERVDYGYTF. In nucleotides, the CDR3 is TGTGCCAGCAGCCCCGAACGGGTAGACTATGGCTACACCTTC. The full variable domain, its missing parts supplied by reference TRBV5-4 and TRBJ1-2, is ETGVTQSPTHLIKTRGQQVTLRCSSQSGHNTVSWYQQALGQGPQFIFQYYREEENGRGNFPPRFSGLQFPNYSSELNVNALELDDSALYLCASSPERVDYGYTFGSGTRLTVV.

In DNA form, the CDR3 reads TGCGCCAGCAGCAGTACAGGGCGGTCTGCGCCGGAGACCCAGTACTTC. Translated, it gives CASSSTGRSAPETQYF. The chain has TRBV5-1 and TRBJ2-5, with a weak D call TRBD1 (6 bases). This CDR3 contains 16 residues. Germline V CDR1 and CDR2: SGHRS, YFSETQ. The V end was cut by 4 bases, the J end by 5 bases, with 21 bases between. Full variable domain (missing parts from reference TRBV5-1 and TRBJ2-5): KAGVTQTPRYLIKTRGQQVTLSCSPISGHRSVSWYQQTPGQGLQFLFEYFSETQRNKGNFPGRFSGRQFSNSRSEMNVSTLELGDSALYLCASSSTGRSAPETQYFGPGTRLLVL.

V and J are TRBV27 and TRBJ2-7; D perhaps matches TRBD2 (6 bases). Trimming stripped 5 bases from V and 7 bases from J, with 15 bases between. From germline, CDR1 is MNHEY and CDR2 SMNVEV (reference sequence). This CDR3 comprises 13 residues. CDR3 nucleotides: TGTGCCAGCAGTCTCGGGACTCGTGGGGAGCAGTACTTC. Amino acid sequence: CASSLGTRGEQYF.

This clone was seen only once. The CDR3, as DNA: TGCGCCAGCAGCGCCGGGACGGCGAACTATGGCTACACCTTC. Amino acids: CASSAGTANYGYTF. The chain links TRBV5-1 to TRBJ1-2, with a possible D match to TRBD1 (5 bases). Trimming removed 4 bases from V and 2 bases from J, with 12 bases in between. The germline V gene encodes CDR1 SGHRS and CDR2 YFSETQ. The CDR3 runs 14 residues.

The V and J genes are TRBV27 and TRBJ2-5, with 10 bases matching TRBD1. This CDR3 has 18 amino acids. Germline CDR1 is MNHEY and CDR2 is SMNVEV (reference sequence). V trimming: 5 bases; J trimming: 2 bases; junction bases outside the gene matches: 14. Here the CDR3 reads CASSPGPPGQGLQETQYF. The CDR3 DNA is TGTGCCAGCAGTCCCGGGCCGCCGGGACAGGGGTTACAAGAGACCCAGTACTTC.

The chain employs TRBV9 and TRBJ2-4, with 7 bases matching TRBD2. The CDR3 has 16 amino acids. The V gene end was trimmed by 2 bases and the J gene end by 3 bases; junction bases not matched to a gene: 8. CDR1 and CDR2 (germline): SGDLS, YYNGEE. The DNA of the CDR3 is TGTGCCAGCAGCGTGGGCGGGAGAAACGTCAAAAACATTCAGTACTTC. Translation gives CASSVGGRNVKNIQYF.

The chain has TRBV19 and TRBJ1-2; no firm D call. The CDR3 runs 15 residues. V was cut by 0 bases and J by 8 bases, with 16 bases left in between. CDR1 LNHDA and CDR2 SQIVND come from the germline V gene (reference sequence). CDR3 loop: CASSIDRPRLGGYTF. The CDR3, as DNA: TGTGCCAGTAGTATAGATCGACCCAGGCTTGGGGGCTACACCTTC.

This chain connects TRBV19 to TRBJ2-1, with TRBD2 matching over 10 bases. This CDR3 is built from 17 residues. The V and J ends lost 2 bases and 3 bases, in that order; junction bases with no gene match: 7. Germline CDR1 is LNHDA and CDR2 is SQIVND (reference sequence). CDR3 sequence reads: CASSIPRTSGIYNEQFF. The CDR3 nucleotides are TGTGCCAGTAGTATACCCCGGACTAGCGGCATCTACAATGAGCAGTTCTTC.

CDR3 protein: CASLTSYEQYF. CDR3 nucleotides: TGTGCCAGTTTGACGTCCTACGAGCAGTACTTC. The rearrangement uses TRBV28 and TRBJ2-7; no clear D. Germline V gene data show CDR1 as MDHEN and CDR2 as SYDVKM. The CDR3 covers 11 residues. V dropped 9 bases and J dropped 1 base, with 7 bases sitting between them.

J is TRBJ2-7 and V is TRBV5-1; D may match TRBD1 or TRBD2 (5 bases each). The V and J ends lost 4 bases and 2 bases respectively, with 16 bases between them. Germline V gene data show CDR1 as SGHRS and CDR2 as YFSETQ. The CDR3 consists of 15 residues. The CDR3 loop is CASSPGPGRTYEQYF. The CDR3 bases are TGCGCCAGCAGCCCGGGACCAGGCCGAACCTACGAGCAGTACTTC.

This clone has just one count. The V gene is TRBV28, the J gene TRBJ1-1, with D maybe TRBD1 (5 bases). The ends were cut back, 10 bases at V and 8 bases at J, with 20 bases in the middle. The CDR3 extends over 13 amino acids. Germline V lookup: CDR1 MDHEN, CDR2 SYDVKM. CDR3 DNA sequence: TGTGCCACCGGGACCCAGACAGAGGCGGAAGCTTTCTTT. Translated: CATGTQTEAEAFF. The full variable domain, completed using reference TRBV28 and TRBJ1-1, is DVKVTQSSRYLVKRTGEKVFLECVQDMDHENMFWYRQDPGLGLRLIYFSYDVKMKEKGDIPEGYSVSREKKERFSLILESASTNQTSMYLCATGTQTEAEAFFGQGTRLTVV.

This clone was detected only a few times. This same CDR3 is encoded by further DNA sequences in the sample. The V gene is TRBV5-1, the J gene TRBJ2-7; TRBD1 might be the D (5 bases). Germline V gives CDR1 SGHRS, CDR2 YFSETQ. The CDR3 contains 15 residues. V lost 0 bases, J lost 0 bases, and 10 bases lay in between. DNA of the CDR3: TGCGCCAGCAGCTTGGGACAGTCAAGCTCCTACGAGCAGTACTTC. Protein product: CASSLGQSSSYEQYF.

The V gene is TRBV5-1, the J gene TRBJ1-1; D is perhaps TRBD1 (5 bases). The CDR3 extends over 14 amino acids. Germline lookup yields CDR1 SGHRS and CDR2 YFSETQ. V gave up 2 bases and J gave up 4 bases, with 12 bases separating them. The CDR3 protein is CASSFGHLTTEAFF. The DNA for the CDR3 is TGCGCCAGCAGCTTTGGACACCTTACCACTGAAGCTTTCTTT.

This clone was found a few times. The chain combines TRBV4-2 with TRBJ1-1; no clear D. The germline V gene encodes CDR1 LGHNA and CDR2 YNFKEQ. This CDR3 has 14 residues. V was cut by 0 bases and J by 1 base, with 6 bases left in between. The CDR3 here is CASSQELRNTEAFF. CDR3 DNA sequence: TGTGCCAGCAGCCAAGAGTTGAGGAACACTGAAGCTTTCTTT.